Listed here are 14 T cell receptor beta chains from one sample, sequenced in a study of control samples from healthy donors and cancer patients. Clones were read by immunoSEQ multiplex PCR, and TCRdb kept only the in-frame ones, dropping some. The sample yields around 130,000 clones, about 92% seen once. The sample consisted of PBMCs. These receptors came from a man in his fifties or sixties with head and neck cancer.

The V call is TRBV5-6, the J call TRBJ2-7; maybe TRBD2 (5 bases). This CDR3 contains 12 residues. Deletions cut 4 bases from V and 4 bases from J, with 9 bases between. Looked up from germline, CDR1 is SGHDT and CDR2 is YYEEEE. CDR3: CASSRGLYEQYF. DNA for the CDR3: TGTGCCAGCAGCCGCGGACTTTACGAGCAGTACTTC.

The chain recombines TRBV12-5 with TRBJ2-2; tentatively, D is TRBD1 or TRBD2 (5 bases each). CDR3 size: 14 residues. Per the germline V gene, CDR1 is LGHNT and CDR2 is FRNRAP. V was shortened by 5 bases and J by 5 bases, with 12 bases between the two germline ends. CDR3 coding DNA: TGTGCTAGTGGTGGGACCCTGGGAACCGGGGAGCTGTTTTTT. Translated: CASGGTLGTGELFF.

This chain links TRBV19 with TRBJ1-2, with no clear D. This CDR3 has 16 residues. Germline CDR1 is LNHDA and CDR2 is SQIVND (reference sequence). V lost 2 bases to trimming and J lost 4 bases, with 17 bases between them. The CDR3 coding sequence is TGTGCCAGTAGTATAACAATTGAGGGTGGAATCTATGGCTACACCTTC. The encoded protein is CASSITIEGGIYGYTF. The full variable domain, its missing parts supplied by reference TRBV19 and TRBJ1-2, is DGGITQSPKYLFRKEGQNVTLSCEQNLNHDAMYWYRQDPGQGLRLIYYSQIVNDFQKGDIAEGYSVSREKKESFPLTVTSAQKNPTAFYLCASSITIEGGIYGYTFGSGTRLTVV.

CDR3 sequence reads: CASKDRVRPEAFF. The CDR3 DNA is TGTGCCAGTAAAGACAGGGTAAGACCTGAAGCTTTCTTT. The J gene is TRBJ1-1, the V gene TRBV19, with 7 bases matching TRBD1. Germline CDR1 reads LNHDA; CDR2 reads SQIVND (reference sequence). The CDR3 is 13 residues long. After removal of 7 bases from V and 6 bases from J, the junction contained 8 bases not matched to a gene.

The V and J genes are TRBV7-9 and TRBJ1-3, with a tentative D call TRBD1 (5 bases). V was shortened by 5 bases and J by 0 bases, with 11 bases between the two germline ends. There are 15 residues in the CDR3. CDR1 and CDR2 (germline): SEHNR, FQNEAQ (reference sequence). The CDR3 DNA reads as TGTGCCAGCAGCACGTGGGGGAGCTCTGGAAACACCATATATTTT. Protein product: CASSTWGSSGNTIYF.

V usage is TRBV9 and J usage is TRBJ2-7; D uncertain. The CDR3 is made up of 13 amino acids. V dropped 0 bases and J dropped 7 bases, with 11 bases sitting between them. The germline CDR1 and CDR2 sequences are SGDLS and YYNGEE. CDR3 sequence reads: CASSVGLVGEQYF. The CDR3 bases are TGTGCCAGCAGCGTAGGGCTAGTCGGTGAGCAGTACTTC.

The chain joins TRBV28 to TRBJ2-5; D might be TRBD2 (7 bases). The ends were cut back, 5 bases at V and 5 bases at J, with 12 bases in the middle. CDR1 and CDR2 (germline): MDHEN, SYDVKM. The CDR3 is made up of 13 amino acids. CDR3 coding DNA: TGTGCCAGCAGTCTACAGGGAGGGGAGACCCAGTACTTC. It specifies CASSLQGGETQYF.

J is TRBJ2-7 and V is TRBV5-4; D unresolved. Germline assignment: CDR1 SGHNT and CDR2 YYREEE (reference sequence). The V gene lost 0 bases and the J gene lost 5 bases, with 9 bases spanning the gap. CDR3 length: 13 amino acids. The CDR3 loop reads CASSLGAADEQYF. DNA for the CDR3: TGTGCCAGCAGCTTGGGGGCGGCTGACGAGCAGTACTTC.

The rearrangement joins TRBV27 to TRBJ1-5, with D uncertain. Trimming left V 8 bases short and J 4 bases short, with 12 bases between. Germline V gene data show CDR1 as MNHEY and CDR2 as SMNVEV (reference sequence). This CDR3 comprises 13 residues. The CDR3 loop reads CASQLGWNQPQHF. CDR3 sequence (DNA): TGTGCCAGCCAATTGGGGTGGAATCAGCCCCAGCATTTT.

This clone was recorded only once. The chain joins TRBV2 to TRBJ1-4; the match to TRBD1 covers 7 bases. Germline CDR1 reads SNHLY; CDR2 reads FYNNEI. This CDR3 spans 14 amino acids. V lost 5 bases and J lost 4; bases outside the gene matches: 4. CDR3 nucleotide sequence: TGTGCCAGCAGTTCGGGACAGAGTAATGAAAAACTGTTTTTT. This sequence encodes CASSSGQSNEKLFF.

A single count supports this clone. The V call is TRBV5-1, the J call TRBJ2-5; 9 bases map to TRBD1. After removal of 0 bases from V and 0 bases from J, the junction contained 0 bases not matched to a gene. The CDR3 runs 15 residues. From germline, CDR1 is SGHRS and CDR2 YFSETQ. CDR3 sequence: CASSLGDRDQETQYF. CDR3 nucleotide sequence: TGCGCCAGCAGCTTGGGGGACAGGGACCAAGAGACCCAGTACTTC.

The V gene is TRBV7-3, the J gene TRBJ2-1, with D possibly matching TRBD1 (5 bases). CDR1 SGHTA and CDR2 FQGTGA come from the germline V gene. Trimming shortened V by 4 bases and J by 7 bases, and 20 bases separated the two germline ends. The CDR3 contains 16 residues. The CDR3 region has the DNA TGTGCCAGCAGCTCACACCCCTCGACAGTTTCGAATGAGCAGTTCTTC. Translated: CASSSHPSTVSNEQFF.

The chain employs TRBV3-1 (or the pseudogene TRBV3-2) and TRBJ1-1, with D possibly TRBD1 on 5 matching bases. CDR1 is LGHDT, CDR2 YNNKEL, per germline (reference sequence). The CDR3 contains 15 residues. The germline V and J ends were trimmed by 2 bases and 3 bases, with 13 bases remaining between them. The CDR3 loop is CASSQSPGGDTEAFF. The CDR3 DNA is TGTGCCAGCAGCCAATCCCCGGGGGGAGACACTGAAGCTTTCTTT.

In this sample, this clone turned up once. The V gene is TRBV6-1, the J gene TRBJ2-7; the D gene could be TRBD1 or TRBD2 (5 bases each). CDR1 and CDR2 from the germline V gene are MNHNS and SASEGT. This CDR3 region has 13 residues. The V and J ends lost 3 bases and 3 bases respectively, with 9 bases between them. CDR3 DNA: TGTGCCAGCAGTGAGTCAGGGAGCTACGAGCAGTACTTC. This codes for CASSESGSYEQYF.